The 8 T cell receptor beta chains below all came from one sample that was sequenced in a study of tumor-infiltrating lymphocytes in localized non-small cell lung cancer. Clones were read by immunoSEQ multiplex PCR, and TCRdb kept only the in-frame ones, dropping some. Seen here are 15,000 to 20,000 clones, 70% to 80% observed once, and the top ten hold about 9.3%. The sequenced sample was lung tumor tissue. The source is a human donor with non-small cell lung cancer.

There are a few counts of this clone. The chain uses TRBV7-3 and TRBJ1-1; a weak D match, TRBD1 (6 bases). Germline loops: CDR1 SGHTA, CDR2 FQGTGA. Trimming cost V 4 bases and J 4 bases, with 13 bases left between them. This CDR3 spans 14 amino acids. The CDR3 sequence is CASSSGAQITEAFF. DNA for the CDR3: TGTGCCAGCAGCTCAGGGGCGCAGATCACTGAAGCTTTCTTT.

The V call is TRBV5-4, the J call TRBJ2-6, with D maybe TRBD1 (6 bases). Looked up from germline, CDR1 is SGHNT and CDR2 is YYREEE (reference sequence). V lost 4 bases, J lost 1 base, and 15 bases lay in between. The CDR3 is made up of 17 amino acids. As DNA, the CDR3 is TGTGCCAGCAGCCCACAACCTACAGGGTCTGGGGCCAACGTCCTGACTTTC. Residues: CASSPQPTGSGANVLTF. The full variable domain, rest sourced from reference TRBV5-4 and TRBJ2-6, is ETGVTQSPTHLIKTRGQQVTLRCSSQSGHNTVSWYQQALGQGPQFIFQYYREEENGRGNFPPRFSGLQFPNYSSELNVNALELDDSALYLCASSPQPTGSGANVLTFGAGSRLTVL.

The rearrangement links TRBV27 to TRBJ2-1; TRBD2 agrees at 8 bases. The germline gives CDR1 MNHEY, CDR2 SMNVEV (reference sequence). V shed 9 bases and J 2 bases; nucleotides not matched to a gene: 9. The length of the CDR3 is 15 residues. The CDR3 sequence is CASGRAGVAYNEQFF. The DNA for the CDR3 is TGTGCCAGTGGAAGAGCGGGAGTGGCCTACAATGAGCAGTTCTTC.

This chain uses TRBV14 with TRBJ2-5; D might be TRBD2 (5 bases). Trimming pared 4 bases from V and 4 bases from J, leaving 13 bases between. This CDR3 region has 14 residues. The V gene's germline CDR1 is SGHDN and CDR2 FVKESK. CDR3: CASSPTNTRETQYF. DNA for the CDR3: TGTGCCAGCAGCCCCACCAATACTAGAGAGACCCAGTACTTC.

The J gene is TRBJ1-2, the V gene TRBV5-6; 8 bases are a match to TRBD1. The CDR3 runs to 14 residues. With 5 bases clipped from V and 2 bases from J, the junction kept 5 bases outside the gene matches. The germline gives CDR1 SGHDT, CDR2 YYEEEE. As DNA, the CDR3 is TGTGCCAGCAGACCTTGGACAGGGAACTATGGCTACACCTTC. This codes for CASRPWTGNYGYTF.

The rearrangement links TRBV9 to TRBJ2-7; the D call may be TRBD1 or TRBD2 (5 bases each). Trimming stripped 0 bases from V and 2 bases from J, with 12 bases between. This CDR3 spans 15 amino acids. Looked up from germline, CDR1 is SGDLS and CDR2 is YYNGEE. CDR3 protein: CASSVGDVGTYEQYF. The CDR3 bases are TGTGCCAGCAGCGTAGGGGACGTTGGAACCTACGAGCAGTACTTC.

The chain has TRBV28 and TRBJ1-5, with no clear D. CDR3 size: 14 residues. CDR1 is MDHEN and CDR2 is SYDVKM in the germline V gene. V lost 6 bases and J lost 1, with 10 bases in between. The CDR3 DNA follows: TGTGCCAGCAGCTACAGAAGGAGCAATCAGCCCCAGCATTTT. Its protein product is CASSYRRSNQPQHF.

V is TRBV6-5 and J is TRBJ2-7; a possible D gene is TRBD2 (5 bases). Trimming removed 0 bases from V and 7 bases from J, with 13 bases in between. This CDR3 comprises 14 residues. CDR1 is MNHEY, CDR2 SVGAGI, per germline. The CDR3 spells CASSYSAPAGEQYF. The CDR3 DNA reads TGTGCCAGCAGTTACTCGGCCCCTGCGGGTGAGCAGTACTTC.